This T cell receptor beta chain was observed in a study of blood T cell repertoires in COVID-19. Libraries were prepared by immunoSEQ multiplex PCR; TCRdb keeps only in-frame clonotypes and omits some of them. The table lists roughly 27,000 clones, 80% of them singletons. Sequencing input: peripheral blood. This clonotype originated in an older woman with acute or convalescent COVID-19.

The CDR3 region has the DNA TGTGCCAGCAAGGCTCAAGGGGGCGGGGAGACCCAGTACTTC. This codes for CASKAQGGGETQYF. V and J are TRBV11-1 and TRBJ2-5, with 7 bases aligning to TRBD1. This CDR3 region has 14 residues. Losses at the gene ends were 7 bases for V and 5 bases for J; bases not matched to a gene: 10. Per the germline V gene, CDR1 is SGHAT and CDR2 is FQDESV (reference sequence).